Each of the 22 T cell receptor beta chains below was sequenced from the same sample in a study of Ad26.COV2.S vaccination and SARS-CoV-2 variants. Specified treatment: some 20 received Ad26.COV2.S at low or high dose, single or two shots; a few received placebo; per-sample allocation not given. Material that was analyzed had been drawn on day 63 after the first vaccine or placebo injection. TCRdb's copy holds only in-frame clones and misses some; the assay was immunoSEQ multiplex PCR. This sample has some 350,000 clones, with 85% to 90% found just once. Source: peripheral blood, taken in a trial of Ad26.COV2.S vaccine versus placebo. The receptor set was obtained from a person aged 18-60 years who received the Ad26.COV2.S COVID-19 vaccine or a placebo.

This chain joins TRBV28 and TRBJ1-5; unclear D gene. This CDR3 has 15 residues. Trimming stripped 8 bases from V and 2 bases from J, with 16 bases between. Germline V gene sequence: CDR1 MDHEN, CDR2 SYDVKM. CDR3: CASVVYGQGNQPQHF. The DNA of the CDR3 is TGTGCCAGCGTAGTTTATGGTCAGGGCAATCAGCCCCAGCATTTT.

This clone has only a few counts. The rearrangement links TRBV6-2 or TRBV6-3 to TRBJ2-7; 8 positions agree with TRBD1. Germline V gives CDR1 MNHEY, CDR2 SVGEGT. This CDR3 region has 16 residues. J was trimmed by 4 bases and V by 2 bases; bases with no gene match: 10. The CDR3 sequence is CASSYKRTGRMYEQYF. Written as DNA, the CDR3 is TGTGCCAGCAGTTACAAGAGGACAGGGAGAATGTACGAGCAGTACTTC.

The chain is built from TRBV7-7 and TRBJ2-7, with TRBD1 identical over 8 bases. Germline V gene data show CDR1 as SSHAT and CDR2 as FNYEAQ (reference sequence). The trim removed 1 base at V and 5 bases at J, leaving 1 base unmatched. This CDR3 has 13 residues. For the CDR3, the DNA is TGTGCCAGCAGCTTAGACAGGGGGGACGAGCAGTACTTC. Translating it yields CASSLDRGDEQYF.

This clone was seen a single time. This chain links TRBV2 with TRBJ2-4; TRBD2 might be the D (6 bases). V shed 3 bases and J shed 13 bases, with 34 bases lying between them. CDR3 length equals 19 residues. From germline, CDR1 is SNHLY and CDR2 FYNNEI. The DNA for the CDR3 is TGTGCCAGCAGTGATTTGGGGGGTTGGTCCATTTGGTGGCCCCCGGCCCAGTACTTC. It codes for CASSDLGGWSIWWPPAQYF.

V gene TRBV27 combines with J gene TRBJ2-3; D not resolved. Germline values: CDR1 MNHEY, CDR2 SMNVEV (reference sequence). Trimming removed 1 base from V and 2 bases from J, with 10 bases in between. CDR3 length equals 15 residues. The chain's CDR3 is CASSLWTGFTDTQYF. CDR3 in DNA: TGTGCCAGCAGTTTATGGACGGGCTTCACAGATACGCAGTATTTT.

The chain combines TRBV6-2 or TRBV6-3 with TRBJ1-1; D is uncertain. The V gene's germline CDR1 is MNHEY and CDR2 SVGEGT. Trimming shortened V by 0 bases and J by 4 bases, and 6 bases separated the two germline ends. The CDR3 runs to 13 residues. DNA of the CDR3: TGTGCCAGCAGTTACTCCTTAGTCACTGAAGCTTTCTTT. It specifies CASSYSLVTEAFF.

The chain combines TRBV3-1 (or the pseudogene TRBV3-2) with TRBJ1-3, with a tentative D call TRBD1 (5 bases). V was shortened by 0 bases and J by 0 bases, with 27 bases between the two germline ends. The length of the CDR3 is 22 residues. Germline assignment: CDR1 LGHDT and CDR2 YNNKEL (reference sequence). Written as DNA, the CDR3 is TGTGCCAGCAGCCAAGATCAAAGGGCAGGCAGGGTCCTTGGGAGCTCTGGAAACACCATATATTTT. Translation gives CASSQDQRAGRVLGSSGNTIYF.

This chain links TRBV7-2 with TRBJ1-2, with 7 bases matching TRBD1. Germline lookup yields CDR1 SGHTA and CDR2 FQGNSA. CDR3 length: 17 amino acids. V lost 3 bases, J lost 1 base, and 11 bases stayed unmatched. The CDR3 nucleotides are TGTGCCAGCAGCTTGACTCTACCGGGACAGCTTAACTATGGCTACACCTTC. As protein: CASSLTLPGQLNYGYTF.

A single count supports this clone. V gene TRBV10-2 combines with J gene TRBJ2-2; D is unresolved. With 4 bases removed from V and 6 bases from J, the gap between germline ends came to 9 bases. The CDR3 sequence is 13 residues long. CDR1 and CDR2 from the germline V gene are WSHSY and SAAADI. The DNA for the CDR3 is TGCGCCAGCAGTGGACGGTACGCCGGGGAGCTGTTTTTT. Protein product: CASSGRYAGELFF.

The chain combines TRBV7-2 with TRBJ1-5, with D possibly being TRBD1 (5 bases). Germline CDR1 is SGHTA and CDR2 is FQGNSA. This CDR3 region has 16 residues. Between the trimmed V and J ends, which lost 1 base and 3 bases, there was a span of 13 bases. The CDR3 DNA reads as TGTGCCAGCAGCTTAGAGGCGGGGGTTGACAATCAGCCCCAGCATTTT. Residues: CASSLEAGVDNQPQHF.

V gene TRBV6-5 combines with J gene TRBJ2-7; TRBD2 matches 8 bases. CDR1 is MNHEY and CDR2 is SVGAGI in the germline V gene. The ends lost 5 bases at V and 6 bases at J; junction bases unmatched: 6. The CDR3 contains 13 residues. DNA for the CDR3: TGTGCCAGCAGTCCCTCGGGAGGGCTCGAGCAGTACTTC. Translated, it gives CASSPSGGLEQYF.

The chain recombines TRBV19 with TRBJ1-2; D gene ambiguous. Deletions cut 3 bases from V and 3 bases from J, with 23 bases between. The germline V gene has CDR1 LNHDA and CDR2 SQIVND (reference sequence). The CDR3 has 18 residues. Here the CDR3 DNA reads TGTGCCAGTAGTATTTTGCGGTCGGAGGGTGCGTTAGACTATGGCTACACCTTC. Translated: CASSILRSEGALDYGYTF.

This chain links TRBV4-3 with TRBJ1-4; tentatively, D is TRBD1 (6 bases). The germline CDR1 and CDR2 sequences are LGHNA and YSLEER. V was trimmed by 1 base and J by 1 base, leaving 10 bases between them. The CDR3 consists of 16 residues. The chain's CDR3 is CASSQGRGVTNEKLFF. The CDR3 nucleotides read TGCGCCAGCAGCCAAGGCAGGGGAGTAACTAATGAAAAACTGTTTTTT.

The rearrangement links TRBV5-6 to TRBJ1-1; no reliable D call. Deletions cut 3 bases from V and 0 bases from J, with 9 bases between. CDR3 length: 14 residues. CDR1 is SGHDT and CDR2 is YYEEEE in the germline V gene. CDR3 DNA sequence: TGTGCCAGCAGCTCGAATACCCTGAACACTGAAGCTTTCTTT. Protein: CASSSNTLNTEAFF. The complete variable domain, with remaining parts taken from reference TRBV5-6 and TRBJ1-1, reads DAGVTQSPTHLIKTRGQQVTLRCSPKSGHDTVSWYQQALGQGPQFIFQYYEEEERQRGNFPDRFSGHQFPNYSSELNVNALLLGDSALYLCASSSNTLNTEAFFGQGTRLTVV.

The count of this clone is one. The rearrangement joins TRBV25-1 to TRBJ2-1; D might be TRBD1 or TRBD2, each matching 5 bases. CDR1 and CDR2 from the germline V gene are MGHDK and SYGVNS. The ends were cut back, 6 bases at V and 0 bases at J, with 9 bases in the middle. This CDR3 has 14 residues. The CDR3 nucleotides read TGTGCCAGCAGAGGGGAGAGCTCCTACAATGAGCAGTTCTTC. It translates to CASRGESSYNEQFF.

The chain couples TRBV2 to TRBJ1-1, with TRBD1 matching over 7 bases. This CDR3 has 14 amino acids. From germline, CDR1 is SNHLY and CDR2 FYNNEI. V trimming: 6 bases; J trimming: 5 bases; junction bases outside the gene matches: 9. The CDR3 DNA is TGTGCCAGCAGGTATACAGGGGTCGGGACTGAAGCTTTCTTT. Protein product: CASRYTGVGTEAFF. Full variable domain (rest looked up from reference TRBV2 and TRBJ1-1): EPEVTQTPSHQVTQMGQEVILRCVPISNHLYFYWYRQILGQKVEFLVSFYNNEISEKSEIFDDQFSVERPDGSNFTLKIRSTKLEDSAMYFCASRYTGVGTEAFFGQGTRLTVV.

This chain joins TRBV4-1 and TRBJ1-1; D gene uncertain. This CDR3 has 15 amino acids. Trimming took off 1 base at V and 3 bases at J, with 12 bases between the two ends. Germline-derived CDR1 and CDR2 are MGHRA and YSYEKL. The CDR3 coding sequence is TGCGCCAGCAGCCAAGGGGGAGGACGTGACACTGAAGCTTTCTTT. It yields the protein CASSQGGGRDTEAFF.

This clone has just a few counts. CDR3 sequence: CASSVGGGAGQPQHF. CDR3 coding DNA: TGTGCCAGCAGCGTAGGAGGGGGGGCTGGTCAGCCCCAGCATTTT. This chain uses TRBV9 with TRBJ1-5; maybe TRBD1 (6 bases). The CDR3 spans 15 residues. V was shortened by 0 bases and J by 6 bases, with 13 bases between the two germline ends. Germline V lookup: CDR1 SGDLS, CDR2 YYNGEE.

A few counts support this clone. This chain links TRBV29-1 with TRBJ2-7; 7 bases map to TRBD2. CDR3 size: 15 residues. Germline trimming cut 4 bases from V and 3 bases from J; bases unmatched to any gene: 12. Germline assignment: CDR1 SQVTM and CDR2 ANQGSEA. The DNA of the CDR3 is TGCAGCGTTGGGGGAGGGGAGCGGCAGATCTACGAGCAGTACTTC. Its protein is CSVGGGERQIYEQYF.

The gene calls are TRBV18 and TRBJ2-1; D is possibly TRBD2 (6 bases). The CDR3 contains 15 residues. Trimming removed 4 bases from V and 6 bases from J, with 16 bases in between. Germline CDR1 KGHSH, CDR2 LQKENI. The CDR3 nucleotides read TGTGCCAGCTCACACCGGGACTTTTCCGGCAATGAGCAGTTCTTC. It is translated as CASSHRDFSGNEQFF.

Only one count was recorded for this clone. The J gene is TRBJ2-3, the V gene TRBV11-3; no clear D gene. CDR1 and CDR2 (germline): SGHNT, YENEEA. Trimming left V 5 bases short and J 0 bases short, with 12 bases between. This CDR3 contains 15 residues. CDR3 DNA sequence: TGTGCCAGCAGCCGCTGGAGCGATAGCACAGATACGCAGTATTTT. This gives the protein CASSRWSDSTDTQYF.

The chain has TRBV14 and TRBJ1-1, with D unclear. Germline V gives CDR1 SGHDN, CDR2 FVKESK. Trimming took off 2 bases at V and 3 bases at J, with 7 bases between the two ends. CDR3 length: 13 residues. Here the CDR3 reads CASSQSVYTEAFF. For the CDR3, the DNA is TGTGCCAGCAGCCAATCGGTTTACACTGAAGCTTTCTTT.